The 27 T cell receptor beta chains below come from one sample, sequenced in a study of long-term antiretroviral therapy in people with HIV. Assay version v3.0 of immunoSEQ was used, and it was run at survey level. Method: immunoSEQ multiplex PCR; TCRdb's copy keeps in-frame clones and lacks some. The sample contains some 18,000 clones, over 75% of which appear only once. Here the sequenced sample was unsorted PBMCs, taken 2.1 to 2.2 years before starting antiretroviral therapy. The receptors originated from a man aged 25 to 40 with HIV.

J is TRBJ1-2 and V is TRBV27, with D unclear. Per germline, CDR1 MNHEY and CDR2 SMNVEV (reference sequence). Trimming removed 2 bases at V and 4 bases at J, with 8 bases between. This CDR3 is built from 13 residues. CDR3 in DNA: TGTGCCAGCAGTTTACGACCGACCTATGGCTACACCTTC. Its translation is CASSLRPTYGYTF.

The chain recombines TRBV5-1 with TRBJ2-7; D unclear. Germline V lookup: CDR1 SGHRS, CDR2 YFSETQ. CDR3 length: 14 amino acids. Trimming left V 0 bases short and J 5 bases short, with 12 bases between. CDR3: CASSLAQSTDEQYF. The CDR3 DNA reads as TGCGCCAGCAGCTTGGCGCAGTCAACGGACGAGCAGTACTTC.

The CDR3 is CASTHGGSNTGELFF. Here the CDR3 DNA reads TGTGCCAGCACCCATGGGGGCTCGAACACCGGGGAGCTGTTTTTT. The V call is TRBV7-8, the J call TRBJ2-2, with D perhaps TRBD1 (6 bases). The CDR3 length is 15 residues. The germline CDR1 and CDR2 sequences are SGHVS and FQNEAQ. The V end was cut by 7 bases, the J end by 0 bases, with 12 bases between.

On this clone itself: Different DNA sequences within this sample yield the same CDR3. This chain joins TRBV7-2 and TRBJ2-1; tentatively, D is TRBD1 or TRBD2 (5 bases each). The germline gives CDR1 SGHTA, CDR2 FQGNSA. This CDR3 is built from 15 residues. The V and J ends lost 3 bases and 0 bases respectively, with 9 bases between them. This chain's CDR3 is CASSLGVGSYNEQFF. The CDR3 DNA follows: TGTGCCAGCAGCTTGGGGGTGGGCTCCTACAATGAGCAGTTCTTC.

This rearrangement joins TRBV5-1 to TRBJ1-4, with TRBD1 matching 8 bases. CDR3 length: 14 amino acids. Germline V gene data show CDR1 as SGHRS and CDR2 as YFSETQ. Unmatched junction bases numbered 7, after V lost 4 bases and J lost 8 bases. In DNA, the CDR3 is TGCGCCAGCAGCCCCACAGGGGGGGAGGAAAAACTGTTTTTT. Protein: CASSPTGGEEKLFF.

This sequence joins TRBV4-2 and TRBJ2-7; no clear D gene. The V gene lost 0 bases and the J gene lost 7 bases, with 19 bases spanning the gap. The CDR3 loop spans 16 amino acids. CDR1 and CDR2 from the germline V gene are LGHNA and YNFKEQ. For the CDR3, the DNA is TGTGCCAGCAGCCAAGATATTCAGGATCCGCCCGGGGAGCAGTACTTC. It translates to CASSQDIQDPPGEQYF.

The table lists this clone with a count of one. V is TRBV25-1 and J is TRBJ1-2; tentative D call: TRBD1 (5 bases). With 6 bases removed from V and 1 base from J, the gap between germline ends came to 12 bases. Germline V gene lookup returns CDR1 MGHDK and CDR2 SYGVNS. The CDR3 has 14 residues. The CDR3 DNA is TGTGCCAGCAGCCTTCGAGGGGATAACTATGGCTACACCTTC. This codes for CASSLRGDNYGYTF.

In its sample, this clone ranks as medium-sized. V usage is TRBV27 and J usage is TRBJ1-1; D not certain. V was cut by 5 bases and J by 1 base, with 11 bases left in between. This CDR3 is built from 14 residues. Germline values: CDR1 MNHEY, CDR2 SMNVEV (reference sequence). The CDR3 spells CASSPSSRNTEAFF. CDR3 DNA: TGTGCCAGCAGTCCATCCTCCAGGAACACTGAAGCTTTCTTT.

By share of the sample, this clone is medium-sized. A single base separates this from a much larger clone, so it may be a read error. The same CDR3 also results from other DNA sequences found in this sample. The J gene is TRBJ2-7, the V gene TRBV7-3; the match to TRBD2 covers 9 bases. The CDR3 loop spans 15 amino acids. After removal of 3 bases from V and 1 base from J, the junction contained 4 bases not matched to a gene. From germline, CDR1 is SGHTA and CDR2 FQGTGA. The CDR3 loop is CASSFSGGPSYEQYF. CDR3 DNA sequence: TGTGCCAGCAGCTTTAGCGGGGGCCCATCCTACGAGCAGTACTTC.

The table lists this clone with a few counts. The genes are TRBV18 and TRBJ2-5; 9 bases agree with TRBD2. The CDR3 has 18 amino acids. Per germline, CDR1 KGHSH and CDR2 LQKENI. V was clipped by 2 bases and J by 4 bases; unmatched bases: 14. CDR3 nucleotides: TGTGCCAGCTCACCAAGAACTAGCGGGTGGTCGGAGGGAGAGACCCAGTACTTC. It encodes CASSPRTSGWSEGETQYF.

This clone was detected a few times. This chain links TRBV7-9 with TRBJ2-1, with TRBD1 matching 8 bases. CDR1 SEHNR and CDR2 FQNEAQ come from the germline V gene (reference sequence). Trimming removed 5 bases from V and 6 bases from J; junction bases left unmatched: 12. CDR3 size: 16 residues. The CDR3 region is CASSARGGRGPNEQFF. For the CDR3, the DNA is TGTGCCAGCAGCGCCCGGGGTGGCAGGGGGCCCAATGAGCAGTTCTTC.

This sequence joins TRBV19 and TRBJ2-5; 7 bases fit TRBD1. Looked up from germline, CDR1 is LNHDA and CDR2 is SQIVND (reference sequence). Losses at the gene ends were 7 bases for V and 3 bases for J; bases not matched to a gene: 8. The CDR3 runs 14 residues. CDR3 region: CASTKTGQEETQYF. In nucleotides, the CDR3 is TGTGCCAGTACCAAGACAGGGCAAGAAGAGACCCAGTACTTC.

This clone has a single count. The chain is built from TRBV29-1 and TRBJ2-3; no clear D gene. This CDR3 is built from 12 residues. Germline V gene data show CDR1 as SQVTM and CDR2 as ANQGSEA. Trimming shortened V by 7 bases and J by 1 base, and 9 bases separated the two germline ends. The CDR3 DNA reads as TGCAGCGGAATGGTCCGCACAGATACGCAGTATTTT. This codes for CSGMVRTDTQYF.

The genes are TRBV11-3 and TRBJ2-1; D not certain. The CDR3 runs to 15 residues. Looked up from germline, CDR1 is SGHNT and CDR2 is YENEEA. Trimming removed 6 bases from V and 1 base from J, with 13 bases in between. The CDR3, as DNA: TGTGCCAGCAGTCTCTCATTTGGTTCCTACAATGAGCAGTTCTTC. Protein product: CASSLSFGSYNEQFF.

The rearrangement links TRBV6-1 to TRBJ1-2; D not certain. Germline V gives CDR1 MNHNS, CDR2 SASEGT. V was shortened by 7 bases and J by 1 base, with 10 bases between the two germline ends. The CDR3 contains 13 residues. This CDR3 is CASTERSNYGYTF. The CDR3, as DNA: TGTGCCAGCACCGAACGGAGTAACTATGGCTACACCTTC.

The CDR3 is CASSESGRGEGGQFF. In DNA form, the CDR3 reads TGTGCCAGCAGTGAAAGTGGGCGGGGGGAAGGAGGGCAGTTCTTC. The V call is TRBV6-1, the J call TRBJ2-1; 8 positions agree with TRBD2. Germline CDR1 reads MNHNS; CDR2 reads SASEGT. The ends lost 2 bases at V and 12 bases at J; junction bases unmatched: 12. The CDR3 consists of 15 residues.

The chain employs TRBV12-1 and TRBJ2-7; the listed D gene, TRBD2, was not tested against the DNA. TRBV12-1 has pseudogene status. The CDR3 is 17 amino acids. In nucleotides, the CDR3 is TGTGCCAGCAGCCCTCGATATGGGGGGTCTCGAGGGTTTGAGCAGTACTTC. It yields the protein CASSPRYGGSRGFEQYF.

This chain joins TRBV9 and TRBJ2-1; TRBD2 aligns across 8 bases. The CDR3 has 16 amino acids. Trimming cost V 1 base and J 1 base; bases outside gene matches: 4. Germline CDR1 is SGDLS and CDR2 is YYNGEE. This CDR3 is CASSVRTGGSYNEQFF. The CDR3 nucleotides read TGTGCCAGCAGCGTAAGGACGGGGGGGTCCTACAATGAGCAGTTCTTC.

The rearrangement links TRBV19 to TRBJ2-2; 9 nucleotides match TRBD2. J lost 5 bases, V lost 11 bases, and 12 bases had no gene match. CDR3 length: 15 amino acids. Germline values: CDR1 LNHDA, CDR2 SQIVND (reference sequence). The CDR3 spells CAVSNSGRETGELFF. For the CDR3, the DNA is TGTGCCGTCTCTAATAGCGGGAGAGAAACCGGGGAGCTGTTTTTT.

The chain employs TRBV7-2 and TRBJ2-3, with D maybe TRBD2 (5 bases). The CDR3 sequence is 13 residues long. Trimming cost V 7 bases and J 6 bases, with 14 bases left between them. Germline lookup yields CDR1 SGHTA and CDR2 FQGNSA. This CDR3 reads CASTGPSWDTQYF. The CDR3 bases are TGTGCCAGCACCGGGCCTAGCTGGGATACGCAGTATTTT. Supplemented by reference TRBV7-2 and TRBJ2-3, the full variable domain reads GAGVSQSPSNKVTEKGKDVELRCDPISGHTALYWYRQSLGQGLEFLIYFQGNSAPDKSGLPSDRFSAERTGGSVSTLTIQRTQQEDSAVYLCASTGPSWDTQYFGPGTRLTVL.

This clone is judged medium-sized. J is TRBJ1-1 and V is TRBV18; a weak D match, TRBD1 (6 bases). V dropped 1 base and J dropped 7 bases, with 28 bases sitting between them. This CDR3 is 19 amino acids long. Germline CDR1 KGHSH, CDR2 LQKENI. This chain's CDR3 is CASSPQPRGGGNQFGEAFF. The CDR3 region has the DNA TGTGCCAGCTCACCACAACCCCGTGGAGGGGGAAATCAGTTCGGTGAAGCTTTCTTT.

The J gene is TRBJ2-1, the V gene TRBV27, with TRBD1 identical over 7 bases. The ends lost 2 bases at V and 2 bases at J; junction bases unmatched: 3. The CDR3 is 15 residues long. Germline V gives CDR1 MNHEY, CDR2 SMNVEV (reference sequence). CDR3 sequence (DNA): TGTGCCAGCAGTTTAGGTGGACAGGCCTACAATGAGCAGTTCTTC. Amino acid sequence: CASSLGGQAYNEQFF.

The chain joins TRBV7-9 to TRBJ2-6; D is unresolved. Germline assignment: CDR1 SEHNR and CDR2 FQNEAQ (reference sequence). The CDR3 consists of 15 residues. V lost 3 bases to trimming and J lost 3 bases, with 9 bases between them. CDR3 sequence: CASSLLGDGANVLTF. CDR3 in DNA: TGTGCCAGCAGCTTGCTAGGAGATGGGGCCAACGTCCTGACTTTC.

With regard to this clone: The junction departs from germline at one end; a sequencing error may be responsible. The V call is TRBV7-2, the J call TRBJ2-7; possibly TRBD1 for D (6 bases). The CDR3 runs to 11 residues. CDR1 and CDR2 (germline): SGHTA, FQGNSA. CDR3 residues: CASGVGDEQYF. As DNA, the CDR3 is TGCGCCTCAGGGGTGGGGGACGAGCAGTACTTC.

In this sample, this clone turned up once. V usage is TRBV10-1 and J usage is TRBJ2-7; 9 nucleotides align to TRBD1. Germline V gives CDR1 WNHNN, CDR2 SYGVQD (reference sequence). CDR3 length: 16 amino acids. V shed 0 bases, J shed 1 base, and the junction held 4 bases outside the gene matches. The CDR3: CASSESKTGGSYEQYF. CDR3 DNA: TGCGCCAGCAGTGAGTCGAAGACAGGGGGATCCTACGAGCAGTACTTC.

This sequence joins TRBV10-3 and TRBJ1-1; D unresolved. The CDR3 has 14 residues. CDR1 is ENHRY and CDR2 is SYGVKD in the germline V gene. With 2 bases removed from V and 1 base from J, the gap between germline ends came to 8 bases. CDR3 coding DNA: TGTGCCATCAGTGAGATTGGTCGGAACACTGAAGCTTTCTTT. Residues: CAISEIGRNTEAFF.

This clone was seen once. The chain recombines TRBV30 with TRBJ2-7; 8 nucleotides match TRBD2. The CDR3 contains 13 residues. Germline V gene data show CDR1 as GTSNPN and CDR2 as SVGIG (reference sequence). Unmatched junction bases numbered 7, after V lost 4 bases and J lost 5 bases. As DNA, the CDR3 is TGTGCCTGGAAGATTAGCGGGATCCACGAGCAGTACTTC. This encodes CAWKISGIHEQYF.